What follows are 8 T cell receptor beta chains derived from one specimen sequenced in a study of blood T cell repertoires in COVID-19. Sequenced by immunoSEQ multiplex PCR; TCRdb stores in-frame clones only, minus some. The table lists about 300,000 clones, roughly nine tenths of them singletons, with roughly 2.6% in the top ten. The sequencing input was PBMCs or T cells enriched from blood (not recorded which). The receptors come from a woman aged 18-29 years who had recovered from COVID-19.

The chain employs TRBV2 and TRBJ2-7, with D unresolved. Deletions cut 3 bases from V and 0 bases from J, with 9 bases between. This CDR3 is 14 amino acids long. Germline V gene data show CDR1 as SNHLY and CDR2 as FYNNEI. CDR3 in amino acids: CASSEAYRSYEQYF. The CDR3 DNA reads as TGTGCCAGCAGTGAGGCTTATCGCTCCTACGAGCAGTACTTC.

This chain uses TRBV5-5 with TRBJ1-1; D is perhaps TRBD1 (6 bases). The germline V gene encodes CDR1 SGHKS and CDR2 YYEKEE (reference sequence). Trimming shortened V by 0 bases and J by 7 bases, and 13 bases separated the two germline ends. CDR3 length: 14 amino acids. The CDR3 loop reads CASSLAWGGREAFF. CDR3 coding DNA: TGTGCCAGCAGCTTGGCGTGGGGGGGCCGTGAAGCTTTCTTT.

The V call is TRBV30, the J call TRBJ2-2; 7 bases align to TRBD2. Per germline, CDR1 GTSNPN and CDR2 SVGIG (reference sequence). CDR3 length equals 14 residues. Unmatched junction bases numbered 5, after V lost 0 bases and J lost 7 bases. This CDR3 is CAWSVPLADGELFF. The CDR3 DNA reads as TGTGCCTGGAGTGTACCGCTAGCGGACGGGGAGCTGTTTTTT.

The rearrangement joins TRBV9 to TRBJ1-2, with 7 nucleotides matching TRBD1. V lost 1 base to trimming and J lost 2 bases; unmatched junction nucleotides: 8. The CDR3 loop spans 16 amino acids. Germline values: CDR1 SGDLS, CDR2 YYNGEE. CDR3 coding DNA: TGTGCCAGCAGCGTAATACCGCAGGGGGTCAACTATGGCTACACCTTC. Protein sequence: CASSVIPQGVNYGYTF.

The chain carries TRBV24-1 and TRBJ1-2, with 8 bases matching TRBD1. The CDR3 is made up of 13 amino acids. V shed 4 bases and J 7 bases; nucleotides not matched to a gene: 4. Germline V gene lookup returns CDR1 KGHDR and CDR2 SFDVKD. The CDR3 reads CATSDTGGSGYTF. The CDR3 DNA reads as TGTGCCACCAGTGACACAGGGGGTAGTGGCTACACCTTC.

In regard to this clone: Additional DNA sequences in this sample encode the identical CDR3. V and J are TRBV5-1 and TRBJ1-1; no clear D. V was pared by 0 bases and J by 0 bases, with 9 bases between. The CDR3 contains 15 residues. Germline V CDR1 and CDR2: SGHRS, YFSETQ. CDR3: CASSLAAGMNTEAFF. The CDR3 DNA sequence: TGCGCCAGCAGCTTGGCGGCGGGCATGAACACTGAAGCTTTCTTT.

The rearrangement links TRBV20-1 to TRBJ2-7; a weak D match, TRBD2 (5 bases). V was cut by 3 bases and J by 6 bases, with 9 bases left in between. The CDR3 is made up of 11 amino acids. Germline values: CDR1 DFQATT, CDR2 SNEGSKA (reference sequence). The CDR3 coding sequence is TGCAGTGCTAGTGCGGGTGGCGAGCAGTACTTC. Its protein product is CSASAGGEQYF.

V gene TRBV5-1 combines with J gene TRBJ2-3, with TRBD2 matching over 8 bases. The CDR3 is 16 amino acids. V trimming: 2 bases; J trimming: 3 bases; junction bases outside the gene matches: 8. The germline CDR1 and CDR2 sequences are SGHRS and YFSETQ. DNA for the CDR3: TGCGCCAGCAGCTTAATGGGACGGGAGGGAACAGATACGCAGTATTTT. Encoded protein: CASSLMGREGTDTQYF.